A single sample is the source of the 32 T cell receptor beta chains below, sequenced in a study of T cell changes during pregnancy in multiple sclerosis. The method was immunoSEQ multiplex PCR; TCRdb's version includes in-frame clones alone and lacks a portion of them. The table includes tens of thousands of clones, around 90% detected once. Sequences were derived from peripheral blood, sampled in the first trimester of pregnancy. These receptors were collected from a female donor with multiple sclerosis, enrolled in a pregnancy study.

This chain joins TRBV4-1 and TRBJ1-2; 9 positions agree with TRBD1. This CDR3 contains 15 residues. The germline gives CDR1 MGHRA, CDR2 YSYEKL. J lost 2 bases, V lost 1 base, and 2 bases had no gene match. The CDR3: CASSQVGQGNYGYTF. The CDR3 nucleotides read TGCGCCAGCAGCCAAGTCGGACAGGGGAACTATGGCTACACCTTC.

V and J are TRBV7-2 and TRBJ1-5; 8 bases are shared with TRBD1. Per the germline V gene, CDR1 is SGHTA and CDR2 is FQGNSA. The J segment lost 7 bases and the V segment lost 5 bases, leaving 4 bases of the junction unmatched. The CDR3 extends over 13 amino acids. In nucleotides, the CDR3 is TGTGCCAGCAGCAAAGGACAGGGCCAGCCCCAGCATTTT. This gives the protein CASSKGQGQPQHF.

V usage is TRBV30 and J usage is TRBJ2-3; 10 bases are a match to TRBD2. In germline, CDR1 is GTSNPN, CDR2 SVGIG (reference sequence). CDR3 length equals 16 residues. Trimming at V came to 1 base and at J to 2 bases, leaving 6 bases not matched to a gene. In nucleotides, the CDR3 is TGTGCCTGGAGTGGGGGACTAGCGCGCTACACAGATACGCAGTATTTT. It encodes CAWSGGLARYTDTQYF.

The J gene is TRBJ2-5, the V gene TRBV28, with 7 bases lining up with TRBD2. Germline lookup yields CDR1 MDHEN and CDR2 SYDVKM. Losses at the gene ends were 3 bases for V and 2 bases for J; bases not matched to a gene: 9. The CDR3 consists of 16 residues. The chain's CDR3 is CASSLWSQGLQETQYF. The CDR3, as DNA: TGTGCCAGCAGTTTGTGGTCCCAGGGACTACAAGAGACCCAGTACTTC.

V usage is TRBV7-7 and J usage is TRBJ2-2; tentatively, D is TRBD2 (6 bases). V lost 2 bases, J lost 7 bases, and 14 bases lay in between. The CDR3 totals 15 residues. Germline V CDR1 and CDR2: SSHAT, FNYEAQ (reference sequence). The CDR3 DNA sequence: TGTGCCAGCAGCTTATGGCCTAGCGTGGGCGGGGAGCTGTTTTTT. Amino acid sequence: CASSLWPSVGGELFF.

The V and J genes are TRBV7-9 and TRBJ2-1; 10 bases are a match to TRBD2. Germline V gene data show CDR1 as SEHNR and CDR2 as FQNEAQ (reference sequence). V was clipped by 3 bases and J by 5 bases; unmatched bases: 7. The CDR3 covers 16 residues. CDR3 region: CASSFMPSGSDNEQFF. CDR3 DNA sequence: TGTGCCAGCAGCTTCATGCCTAGCGGGAGCGACAATGAGCAGTTCTTC.

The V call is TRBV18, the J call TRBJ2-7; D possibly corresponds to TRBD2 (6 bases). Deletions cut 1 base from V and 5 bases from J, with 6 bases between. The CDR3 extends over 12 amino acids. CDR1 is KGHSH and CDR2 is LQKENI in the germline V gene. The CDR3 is CASSPQRDEQYF. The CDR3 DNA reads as TGTGCCAGCTCACCACAGCGGGACGAGCAGTACTTC.

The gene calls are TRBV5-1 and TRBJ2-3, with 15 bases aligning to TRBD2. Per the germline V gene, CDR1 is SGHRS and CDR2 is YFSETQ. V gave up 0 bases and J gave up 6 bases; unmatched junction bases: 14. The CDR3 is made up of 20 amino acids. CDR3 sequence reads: CASSLVPGLAGGAGTDTQYF. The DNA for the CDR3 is TGCGCCAGCAGCTTGGTTCCGGGACTAGCGGGAGGCGCCGGAACGGATACGCAGTATTTT.

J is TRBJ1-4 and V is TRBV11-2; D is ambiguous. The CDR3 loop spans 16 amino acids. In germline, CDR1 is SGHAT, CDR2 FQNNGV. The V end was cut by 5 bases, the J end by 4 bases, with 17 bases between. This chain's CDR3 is CASSLGRGSGNEKLFF. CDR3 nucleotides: TGTGCCAGCAGCCTAGGGAGAGGATCGGGTAATGAAAAACTGTTTTTT.

The CDR3 bases are TGCGCCAGCAGCCAAGGCGGGGCCCGCGAGGGGACTAATGAAAAACTGTTTTTT. This gives the protein CASSQGGAREGTNEKLFF. The rearrangement links TRBV4-1 to TRBJ1-4; D might be TRBD1 (5 bases). Trimming pared 1 base from V and 2 bases from J, leaving 17 bases between. Germline V lookup: CDR1 MGHRA, CDR2 YSYEKL. CDR3 length: 18 amino acids.

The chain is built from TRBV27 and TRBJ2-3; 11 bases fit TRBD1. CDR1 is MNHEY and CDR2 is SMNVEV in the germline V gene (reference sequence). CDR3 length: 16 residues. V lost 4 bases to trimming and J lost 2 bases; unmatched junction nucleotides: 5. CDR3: CASSYRDRGITDTQYF. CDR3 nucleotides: TGTGCCAGCAGTTACCGGGACAGGGGGATCACAGATACGCAGTATTTT.

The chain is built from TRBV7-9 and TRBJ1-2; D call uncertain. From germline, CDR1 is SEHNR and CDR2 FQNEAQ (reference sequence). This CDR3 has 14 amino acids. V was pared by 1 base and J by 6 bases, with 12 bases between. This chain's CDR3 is CASSLGWEGNGYTF. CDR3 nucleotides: TGTGCCAGCAGCTTAGGGTGGGAGGGAAATGGCTACACCTTC.

This chain's CDR3 is CASSIGGRAAGTGELFF. In DNA form, the CDR3 reads TGTGCCAGTAGTATAGGAGGGAGGGCCGCCGGCACCGGGGAGCTGTTTTTT. The chain links TRBV19 to TRBJ2-2; 7 nucleotides agree with TRBD2. Germline trimming cut 1 base from V and 4 bases from J; bases unmatched to any gene: 9. The CDR3 length is 17 residues. The V gene's germline CDR1 is LNHDA and CDR2 SQIVND (reference sequence). Full variable domain (rest looked up from reference TRBV19 and TRBJ2-2): DGGITQSPKYLFRKEGQNVTLSCEQNLNHDAMYWYRQDPGQGLRLIYYSQIVNDFQKGDIAEGYSVSREKKESFPLTVTSAQKNPTAFYLCASSIGGRAAGTGELFFGEGSRLTVL.

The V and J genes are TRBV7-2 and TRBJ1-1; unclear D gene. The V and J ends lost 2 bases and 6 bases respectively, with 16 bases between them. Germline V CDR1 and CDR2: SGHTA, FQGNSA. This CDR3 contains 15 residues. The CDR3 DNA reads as TGTGCCAGCAGCTTAAGTGGCGGAGCTAACGCTGAAGCTTTCTTT. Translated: CASSLSGGANAEAFF.

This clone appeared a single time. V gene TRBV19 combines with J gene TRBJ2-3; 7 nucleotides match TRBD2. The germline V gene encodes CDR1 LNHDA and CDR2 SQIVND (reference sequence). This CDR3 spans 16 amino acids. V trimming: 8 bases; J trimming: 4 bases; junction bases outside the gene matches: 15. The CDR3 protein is CASREGGRFRADTQYF. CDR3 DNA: TGTGCCAGTCGTGAGGGCGGGAGATTTAGGGCAGATACGCAGTATTTT.

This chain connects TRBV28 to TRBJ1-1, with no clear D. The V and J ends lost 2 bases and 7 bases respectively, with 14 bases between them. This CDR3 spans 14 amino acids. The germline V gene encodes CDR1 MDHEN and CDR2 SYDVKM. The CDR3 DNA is TGTGCCAGCAGTTTAACGCGGGGATATCATGAAGCTTTCTTT. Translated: CASSLTRGYHEAFF. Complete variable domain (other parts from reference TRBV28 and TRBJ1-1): DVKVTQSSRYLVKRTGEKVFLECVQDMDHENMFWYRQDPGLGLRLIYFSYDVKMKEKGDIPEGYSVSREKKERFSLILESASTNQTSMYLCASSLTRGYHEAFFGQGTRLTVV.

The CDR3 nucleotides read TGTGCCAGCAGTCTCGCGCATCCCAACAATGAGCAGTTCTTC. Its translation: CASSLAHPNNEQFF. J is TRBJ2-1 and V is TRBV27; no clear D. Germline V CDR1 and CDR2: MNHEY, SMNVEV (reference sequence). The CDR3 totals 14 residues. V was cut by 5 bases and J by 5 bases, with 13 bases left in between.

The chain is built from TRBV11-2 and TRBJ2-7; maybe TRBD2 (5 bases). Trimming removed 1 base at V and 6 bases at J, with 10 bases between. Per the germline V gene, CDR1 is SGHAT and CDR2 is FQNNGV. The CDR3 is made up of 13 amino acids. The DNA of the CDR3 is TGTGCCAGCAGCTTAGGGGCAGGAGGCGAGCAGTACTTC. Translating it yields CASSLGAGGEQYF.

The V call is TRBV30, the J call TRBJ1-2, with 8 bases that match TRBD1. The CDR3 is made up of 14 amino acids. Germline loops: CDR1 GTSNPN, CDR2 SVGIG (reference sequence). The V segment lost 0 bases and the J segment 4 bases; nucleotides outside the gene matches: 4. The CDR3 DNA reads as TGTGCCTGGAGTGTACGGGACAGGACCTATGGCTACACCTTC. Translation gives CAWSVRDRTYGYTF.

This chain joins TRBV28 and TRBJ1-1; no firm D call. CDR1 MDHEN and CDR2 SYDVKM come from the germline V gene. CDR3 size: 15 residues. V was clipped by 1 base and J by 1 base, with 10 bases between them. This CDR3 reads CASSLFQAENTEAFF. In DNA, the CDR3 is TGTGCCAGCAGTTTATTCCAGGCTGAGAACACTGAAGCTTTCTTT.

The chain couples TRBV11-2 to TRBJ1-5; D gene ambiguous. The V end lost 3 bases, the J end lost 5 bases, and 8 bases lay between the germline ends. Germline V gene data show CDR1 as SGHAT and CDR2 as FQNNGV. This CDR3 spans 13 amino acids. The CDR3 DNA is TGTGCCAGCAGCTTGTCGAGTGATCAGCCCCAGCATTTT. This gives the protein CASSLSSDQPQHF. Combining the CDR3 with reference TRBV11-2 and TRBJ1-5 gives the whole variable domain EAGVAQSPRYKIIEKRQSVAFWCNPISGHATLYWYQQILGQGPKLLIQFQNNGVVDDSQLPKDRFSAERLKGVDSTLKIQPAKLEDSAVYLCASSLSSDQPQHFGDGTRLSIL.

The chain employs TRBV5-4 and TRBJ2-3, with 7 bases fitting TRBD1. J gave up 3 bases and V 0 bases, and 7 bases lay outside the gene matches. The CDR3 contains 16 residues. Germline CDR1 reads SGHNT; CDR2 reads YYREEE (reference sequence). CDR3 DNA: TGTGCCAGCAGCTTGGAAAGGGGGCGTTTTACAGATACGCAGTATTTT. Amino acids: CASSLERGRFTDTQYF.

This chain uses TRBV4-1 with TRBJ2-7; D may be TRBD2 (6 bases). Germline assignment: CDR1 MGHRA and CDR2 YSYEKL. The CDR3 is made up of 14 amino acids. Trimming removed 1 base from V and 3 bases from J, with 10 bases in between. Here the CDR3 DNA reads TGCGCCAGCAGCCAAGTCCGGCGGGGCTACGAGCAGTACTTC. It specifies CASSQVRRGYEQYF.

DNA for the CDR3: TGTGCCAGCAGCCGTAGCGGATCGTCCTACAATGAGCAGTTCTTC. As protein: CASSRSGSSYNEQFF. V gene TRBV9 combines with J gene TRBJ2-1; maybe TRBD2 (6 bases). Looked up from germline, CDR1 is SGDLS and CDR2 is YYNGEE. Trimming removed 4 bases at V and 1 base at J, with 12 bases between. This CDR3 is built from 15 residues.

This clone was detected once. The CDR3 region is CASSSRTSGSTDTQYF. The CDR3 DNA reads TGTGCCAGCAGCTCTAGGACTAGCGGGAGTACAGATACGCAGTATTTT. This rearrangement joins TRBV5-4 to TRBJ2-3; 13 bases agree with TRBD2. Looked up from germline, CDR1 is SGHNT and CDR2 is YYREEE (reference sequence). This CDR3 region has 16 residues. After removal of 3 bases from V and 3 bases from J, the junction contained 4 bases not matched to a gene.

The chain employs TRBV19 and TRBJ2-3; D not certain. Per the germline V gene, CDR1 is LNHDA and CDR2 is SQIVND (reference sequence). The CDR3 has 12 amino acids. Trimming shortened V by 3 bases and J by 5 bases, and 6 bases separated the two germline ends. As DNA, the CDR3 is TGTGCCAGTAGTATTTCTAAAGATACGCAGTATTTT. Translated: CASSISKDTQYF.

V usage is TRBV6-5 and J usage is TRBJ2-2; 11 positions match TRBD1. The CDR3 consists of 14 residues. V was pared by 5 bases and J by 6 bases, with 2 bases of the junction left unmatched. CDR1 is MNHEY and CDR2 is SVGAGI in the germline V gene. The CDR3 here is CASSGQGAAGELFF. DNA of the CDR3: TGTGCCAGCAGTGGACAGGGGGCGGCCGGGGAGCTGTTTTTT.

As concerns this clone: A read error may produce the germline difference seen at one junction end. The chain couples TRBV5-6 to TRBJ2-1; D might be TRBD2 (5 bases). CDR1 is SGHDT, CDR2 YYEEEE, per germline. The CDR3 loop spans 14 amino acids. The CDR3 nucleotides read TGTGCCAGCAGGTTGGCGGGCTCCTACAATGAGCAGTTCTTC. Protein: CASRLAGSYNEQFF.

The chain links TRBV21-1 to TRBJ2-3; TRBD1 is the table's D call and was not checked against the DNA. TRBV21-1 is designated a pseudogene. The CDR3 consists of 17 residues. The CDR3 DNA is TGTGCCAGCAGCCCACGCAACAGGTTACCTATGACAGATACGCAGTATTTT. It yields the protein CASSPRNRLPMTDTQYF.

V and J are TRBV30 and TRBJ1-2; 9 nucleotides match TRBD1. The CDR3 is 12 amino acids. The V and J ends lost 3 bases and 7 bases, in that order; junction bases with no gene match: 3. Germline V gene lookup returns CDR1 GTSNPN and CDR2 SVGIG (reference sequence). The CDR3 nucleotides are TGTGCCTGGAGGGGACAGGGCATTGGCTACACCTTC. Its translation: CAWRGQGIGYTF.

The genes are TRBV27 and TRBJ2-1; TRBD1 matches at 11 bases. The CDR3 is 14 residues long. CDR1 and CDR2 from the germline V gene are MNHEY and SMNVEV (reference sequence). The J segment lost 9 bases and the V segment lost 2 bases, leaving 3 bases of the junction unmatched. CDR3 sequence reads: CASSLGGTGGEQFF. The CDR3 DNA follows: TGTGCCAGCAGTTTAGGGGGGACAGGGGGTGAGCAGTTCTTC.

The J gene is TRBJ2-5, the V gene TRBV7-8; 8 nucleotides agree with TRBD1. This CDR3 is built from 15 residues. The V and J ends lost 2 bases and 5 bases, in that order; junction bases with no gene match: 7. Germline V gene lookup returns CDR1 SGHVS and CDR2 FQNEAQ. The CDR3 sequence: CASSLPAGGGETQYF. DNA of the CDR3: TGTGCCAGCAGCTTACCGGCAGGGGGCGGGGAGACCCAGTACTTC.